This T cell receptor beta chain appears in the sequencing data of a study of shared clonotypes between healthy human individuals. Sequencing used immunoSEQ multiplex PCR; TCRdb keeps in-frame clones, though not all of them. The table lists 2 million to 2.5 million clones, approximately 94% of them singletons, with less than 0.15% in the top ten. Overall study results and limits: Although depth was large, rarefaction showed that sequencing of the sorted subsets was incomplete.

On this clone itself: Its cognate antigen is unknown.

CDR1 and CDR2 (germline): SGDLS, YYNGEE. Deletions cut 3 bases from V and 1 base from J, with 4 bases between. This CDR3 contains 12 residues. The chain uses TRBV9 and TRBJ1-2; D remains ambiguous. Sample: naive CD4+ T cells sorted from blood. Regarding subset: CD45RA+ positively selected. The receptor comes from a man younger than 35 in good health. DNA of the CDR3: TGTGCCAGCAGCGACGGTAACTATGGCTACACCTTC. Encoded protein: CASSDGNYGYTF.